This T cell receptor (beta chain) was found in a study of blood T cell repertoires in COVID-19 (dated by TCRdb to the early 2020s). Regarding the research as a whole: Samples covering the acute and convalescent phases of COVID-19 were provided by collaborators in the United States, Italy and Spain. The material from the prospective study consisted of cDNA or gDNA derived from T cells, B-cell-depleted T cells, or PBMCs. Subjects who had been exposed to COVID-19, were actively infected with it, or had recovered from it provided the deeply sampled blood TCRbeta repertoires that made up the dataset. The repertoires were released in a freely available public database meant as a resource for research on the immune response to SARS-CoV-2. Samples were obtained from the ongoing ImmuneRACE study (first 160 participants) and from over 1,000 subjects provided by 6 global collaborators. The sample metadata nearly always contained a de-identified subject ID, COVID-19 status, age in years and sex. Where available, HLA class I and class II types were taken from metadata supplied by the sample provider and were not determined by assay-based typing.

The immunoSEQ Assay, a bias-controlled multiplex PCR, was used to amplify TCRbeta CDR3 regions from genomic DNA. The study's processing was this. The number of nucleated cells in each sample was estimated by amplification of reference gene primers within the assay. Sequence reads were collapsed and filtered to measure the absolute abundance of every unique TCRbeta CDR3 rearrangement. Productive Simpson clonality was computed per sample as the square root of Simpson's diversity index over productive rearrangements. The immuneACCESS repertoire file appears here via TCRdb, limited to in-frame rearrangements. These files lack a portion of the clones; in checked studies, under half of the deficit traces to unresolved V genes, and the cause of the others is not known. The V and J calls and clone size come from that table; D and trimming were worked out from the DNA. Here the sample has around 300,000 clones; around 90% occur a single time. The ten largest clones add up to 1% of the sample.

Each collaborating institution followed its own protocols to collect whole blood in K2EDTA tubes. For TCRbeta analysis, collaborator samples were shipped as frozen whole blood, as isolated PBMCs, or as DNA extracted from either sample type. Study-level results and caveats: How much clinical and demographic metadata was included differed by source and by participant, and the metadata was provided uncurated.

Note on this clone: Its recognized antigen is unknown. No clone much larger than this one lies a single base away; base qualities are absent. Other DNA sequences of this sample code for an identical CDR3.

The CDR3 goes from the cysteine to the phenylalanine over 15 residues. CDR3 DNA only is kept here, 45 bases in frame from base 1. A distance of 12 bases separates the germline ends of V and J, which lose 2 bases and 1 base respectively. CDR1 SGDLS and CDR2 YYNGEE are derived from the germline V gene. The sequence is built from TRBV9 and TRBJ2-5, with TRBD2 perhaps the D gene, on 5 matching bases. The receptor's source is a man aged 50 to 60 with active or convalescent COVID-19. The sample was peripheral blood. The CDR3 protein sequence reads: CASSVGGALQETQYF. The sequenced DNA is TGTGCCAGCAGCGTTGGAGGAGCCCTCCAAGAGACCCAGTACTTC.